The source of this TCR beta chain is a study of technical replicates of blood from several donors. Unmatched junction bases numbered 10, after V lost 2 bases and J lost 4 bases. The CDR3 covers 16 residues. Germline loops: CDR1 KGHSH, CDR2 LQKENI. The repertoire was sequenced with immunoSEQ multiplex PCR; TCRdb's copy has only in-frame clones and lacks some. The repertoire holds approximately 88,000 clones, with just under 95% as singletons. Sequencing was carried out using T cells isolated from PBMCs. The chain employs TRBV18 and TRBJ1-2; 7 bases are a match to TRBD1. This sequence was found in a human donor in good health. CDR3 sequence: CASSPAEQGLGYGYTF. The CDR3 region has the DNA TGTGCCAGCTCACCAGCTGAACAGGGGTTGGGCTATGGCTACACCTTC. The variable domain in full, completed from reference TRBV18 and TRBJ1-2, reads NAGVMQNPRHLVRRRGQEARLRCSPMKGHSHVYWYRQLPEEGLKFMVYLQKENIIDESGMPKERFSAEFPKEGPSILRIQQVVRGDSAAYFCASSPAEQGLGYGYTFGSGTRLTVV.